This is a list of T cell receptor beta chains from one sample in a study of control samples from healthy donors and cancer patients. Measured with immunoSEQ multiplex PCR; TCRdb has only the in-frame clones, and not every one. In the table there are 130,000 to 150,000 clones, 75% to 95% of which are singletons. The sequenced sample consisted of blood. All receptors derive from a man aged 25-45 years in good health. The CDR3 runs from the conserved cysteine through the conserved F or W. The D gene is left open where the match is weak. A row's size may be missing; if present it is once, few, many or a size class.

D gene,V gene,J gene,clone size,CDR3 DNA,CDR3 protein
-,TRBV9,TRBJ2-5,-,TGTGCCAGCAGCGTAGAGGGGTGGGGGGAGACCCAGTACTTC,CASSVEGWGETQYF
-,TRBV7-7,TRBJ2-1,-,TGTGCCAGCAGCAATTCTGACTACAATGAGCAGTTCTTC,CASSNSDYNEQFF
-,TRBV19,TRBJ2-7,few,TGTGCCAGTAGTCCAAGGGGGTCCCGGGAGCAGTACTTC,CASSPRGSREQYF
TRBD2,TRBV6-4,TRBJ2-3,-,TGTGCCAGCAGTGAGCGGGGGGGCACAGATACGCAGTATTTT,CASSERGGTDTQYF
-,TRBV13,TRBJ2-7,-,TGTGCCAGCAGCTTAGGGCGGGGCTCCTACGAGCAGTACTTC,CASSLGRGSYEQYF
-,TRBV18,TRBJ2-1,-,TGTGCCAGCTCCACAACAGGGTTTCGGGATGAGCAGTTCTTC,CASSTTGFRDEQFF
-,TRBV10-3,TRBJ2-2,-,TGTGCCATCAGTGAGTCAAGGTGGACCGGAGGGGAGCTGTTTTTT,CAISESRWTGGELFF
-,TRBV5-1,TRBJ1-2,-,TGCGCCAGCAGCTTGGGACAGGTCCCTTCAACCTATGGCTACACCTTC,CASSLGQVPSTYGYTF
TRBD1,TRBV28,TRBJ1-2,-,TGTGCCAGCAGTTTATCAGGGGGCGCTTTGTATGGCTACACCTTC,CASSLSGGALYGYTF
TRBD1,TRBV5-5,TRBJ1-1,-,TGTGCCAGCAGCTCGACGGGACAGGCCGATATGAACACTGAAGCTTTCTTT,CASSSTGQADMNTEAFF
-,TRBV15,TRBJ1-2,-,TGTGCCACCAGCAGTGGGGTGGAGGGCTACACCTTC,CATSSGVEGYTF
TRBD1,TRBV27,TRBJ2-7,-,TGTGCCAGCAGTTTGGGACAGGGTTGGTACGAGCAGTACTTC,CASSLGQGWYEQYF
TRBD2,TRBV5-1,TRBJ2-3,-,TGCGCCAGCAGTCAGGGAATATTTGCGGGGGGGATCAATACGCAGTATTTT,CASSQGIFAGGINTQYF
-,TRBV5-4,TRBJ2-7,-,TGTGCCAGCAGTACAGACCGCCCGGGTGAGCAGTACTTC,CASSTDRPGEQYF
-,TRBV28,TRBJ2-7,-,TGTGCCAGCAGTTTTTTGGCCCACGAGCAGTACTTC,CASSFLAHEQYF
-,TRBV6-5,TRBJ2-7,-,TGTGCCAGCAGTTACTTCGGGGACCACTACGAGCAGTACTTC,CASSYFGDHYEQYF
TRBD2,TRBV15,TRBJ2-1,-,TGTGCCACCAGCAGACAACTAGCGGGGGGTCGCCCAGTGGGGTCGTACAATGAGCAGTTCTTC,CATSRQLAGGRPVGSYNEQFF
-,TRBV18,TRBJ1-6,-,TGTGCCAGCTCGGTAGAGGGTTTCTCACCCCTCCACTTT,CASSVEGFSPLHF
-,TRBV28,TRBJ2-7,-,TGTGCCAGTGGGGGGGGCACCTACGAGCAGTACTTC,CASGGGTYEQYF
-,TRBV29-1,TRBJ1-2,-,TGCAGCGTTGAACACCCTTCGGGTGGCTACACCTTC,CSVEHPSGGYTF
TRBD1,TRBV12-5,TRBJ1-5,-,TGTGCTAGTGGTCCGATATTGGGACAGGGGGATCAGCCCCAGCATTTT,CASGPILGQGDQPQHF
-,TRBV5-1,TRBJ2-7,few,TGCGCCAGCAGCCCGGGGGGCATTCTTCACGAGCAGTACTTC,CASSPGGILHEQYF
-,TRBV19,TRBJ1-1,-,TGTGCCAGTAGTATAGCATTGACAGAGATGAACACTGAAGCTTTCTTT,CASSIALTEMNTEAFF
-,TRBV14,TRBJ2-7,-,TGTGCCAGCAGCCAGATCGGAGGATTCAGCCCGAGCGAGCAGTACTTC,CASSQIGGFSPSEQYF
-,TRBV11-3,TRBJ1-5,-,TGTGCCAGCATCACCAGTCAGTACAATCAGCCCCAGCATTTT,CASITSQYNQPQHF
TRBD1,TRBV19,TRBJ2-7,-,TGTGCCAGTGGACAGGGGGCTGGGTACGAGCAGTACTTC,CASGQGAGYEQYF
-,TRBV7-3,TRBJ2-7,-,TGTGCCAGCAGCTTATCGGCAGGGCGCTTTCACGAGCAGTACTTC,CASSLSAGRFHEQYF
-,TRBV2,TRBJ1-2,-,TGTGCCAGCAGTGAAGGGGGGGTCGACCCCTCCTATGGCTACACCTTC,CASSEGGVDPSYGYTF
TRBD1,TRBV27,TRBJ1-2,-,TGTGCCAGCAGTTCACCGGGACAGGGCACCTATGGCTACACCTTC,CASSSPGQGTYGYTF
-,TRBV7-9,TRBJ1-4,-,TGTGCCAGCAGCTTATTTGGGGGAAATTCTGAAAAACTGTTTTTT,CASSLFGGNSEKLFF
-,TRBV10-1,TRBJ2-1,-,TGCGCCAGCAGTGAAGAGGTCTACAATGAGCAGTTCTTC,CASSEEVYNEQFF
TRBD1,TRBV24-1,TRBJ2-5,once,TGTGCCACCAGAGGGACAGCACAAGAGACCCAGTACTTC,CATRGTAQETQYF
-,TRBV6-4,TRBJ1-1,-,TGTGCCAGCAGTCCCGGGACAATGAACACTGAAGCTTTCTTT,CASSPGTMNTEAFF
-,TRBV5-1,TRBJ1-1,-,TGCGCCAGCAGCAGGGGGAACACTGAAGCTTTCTTT,CASSRGNTEAFF
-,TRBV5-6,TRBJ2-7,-,TGTGCCAGCAGCTCGATGGTGAGACAGACCTACGAGCAGTACTTC,CASSSMVRQTYEQYF